What follows are 5 T cell receptor beta chains derived from one specimen sequenced in a study of ipilimumab plus nivolumab after autologous stem cell transplantation. Libraries were prepared by immunoSEQ multiplex PCR; TCRdb keeps only in-frame clonotypes and omits some of them. The data contain under 2,000 clones, around 86% of them singletons. The specimen was PBMCs, collected in a trial of ipilimumab plus nivolumab as post-transplant consolidation. Receptors were obtained from a male donor with multiple myeloma.

This chain uses TRBV7-9 with TRBJ1-1; 8 bases match TRBD1. From germline, CDR1 is SEHNR and CDR2 FQNEAQ (reference sequence). The CDR3 covers 12 residues. Unmatched junction bases numbered 7, after V lost 5 bases and J lost 11 bases. This chain's CDR3 is CASSPGRDRAFF. CDR3 DNA: TGTGCCAGCAGCCCGGGGAGGGACAGGGCTTTCTTT.

The chain has TRBV5-1 and TRBJ2-2; D gene uncertain. CDR1 is SGHRS and CDR2 is YFSETQ in the germline V gene. The V gene lost 4 bases and the J gene lost 3 bases, with 13 bases spanning the gap. The CDR3 spans 15 residues. Here the CDR3 DNA reads TGCGCCAGCAGCCCGGGCGGACGGGACACCGGGGAGCTGTTTTTT. Residues: CASSPGGRDTGELFF.

V and J are TRBV7-8 and TRBJ1-2; 7 bases line up with TRBD1. The junction had 8 bases not matched to a gene; V was cut back by 6 bases and J by 1 base. Germline CDR1 reads SGHVS; CDR2 reads FQNEAQ. This CDR3 comprises 15 residues. In nucleotides, the CDR3 is TGTGCCAGCAGTTACCGACAGGGCGATAACTATGGCTACACCTTC. Translating it yields CASSYRQGDNYGYTF.

CDR3 sequence: CASSLFGQVNTEAFF. CDR3 DNA sequence: TGTGCCAGCAGTTTATTTGGTCAGGTGAACACTGAAGCTTTCTTT. The rearrangement joins TRBV27 to TRBJ1-1; D uncertain. CDR1 is MNHEY and CDR2 is SMNVEV in the germline V gene (reference sequence). This CDR3 comprises 15 residues. V was cut by 1 base and J by 0 bases, with 9 bases left in between.

CDR3 sequence reads: CATLGTGGPLGYGYTF. The CDR3 DNA is TGTGCCACACTGGGGACAGGGGGCCCCCTGGGCTATGGCTACACCTTC. The chain recombines TRBV19 with TRBJ1-2; 12 bases agree with TRBD1. V lost 10 bases and J lost 4; bases outside the gene matches: 13. Germline CDR1 LNHDA, CDR2 SQIVND (reference sequence). The CDR3 totals 16 residues.